This entry describes one T cell receptor (beta chain). These data come from a study of blood T cell repertoires in COVID-19. Study overall: COVID-19 samples from acute and convalescent phases originated in the United States, Italy and Spain. PBMCs, B-cell-depleted T cells, or T cells were the source of the cDNA or gDNA that made up the material.

The repertoire was sequenced with immunoSEQ multiplex PCR; TCRdb's copy has only in-frame clones and lacks some. The top ten hold 15% to 20% of the sample, which has over 65,000 clones, 70% to 85% seen once. Trimming removed 7 bases at V and 1 base at J, with 8 bases between. Germline values: CDR1 MNHEY, CDR2 SVGAGI. The CDR3 extends over 14 amino acids. This TCR was sampled from a man older than 75 with active COVID-19. The sample was peripheral blood. The chain is built from TRBV6-5 and TRBJ2-6, with D possibly matching TRBD2 (5 bases). The CDR3 here is CASTRGSGANVLTF. CDR3 DNA: TGTGCCAGCACACGGGGTTCTGGGGCCAACGTCCTGACTTTC.